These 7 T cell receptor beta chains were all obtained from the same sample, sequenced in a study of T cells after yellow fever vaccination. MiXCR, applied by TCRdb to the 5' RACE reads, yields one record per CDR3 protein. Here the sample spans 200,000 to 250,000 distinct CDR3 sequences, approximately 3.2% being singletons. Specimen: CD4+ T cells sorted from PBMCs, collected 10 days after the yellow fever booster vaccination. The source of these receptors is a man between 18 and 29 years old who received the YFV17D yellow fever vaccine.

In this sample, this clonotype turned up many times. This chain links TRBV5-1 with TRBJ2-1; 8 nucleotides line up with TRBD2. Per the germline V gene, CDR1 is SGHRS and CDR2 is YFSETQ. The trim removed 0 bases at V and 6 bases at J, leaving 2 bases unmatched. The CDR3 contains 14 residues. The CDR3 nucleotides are TGCGCCAGCAGCTTGGGCGGGGGGTCCAATGAGCAGTTCTTC. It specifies CASSLGGGSNEQFF. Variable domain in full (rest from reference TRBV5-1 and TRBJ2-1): KAGVTQTPRYLIKTRGQQVTLSCSPISGHRSVSWYQQTPGQGLQFLFEYFSETQRNKGNFPGRFSGRQFSNSRSEMNVSTLELGDSALYLCASSLGGGSNEQFFGPGTRLTVL.

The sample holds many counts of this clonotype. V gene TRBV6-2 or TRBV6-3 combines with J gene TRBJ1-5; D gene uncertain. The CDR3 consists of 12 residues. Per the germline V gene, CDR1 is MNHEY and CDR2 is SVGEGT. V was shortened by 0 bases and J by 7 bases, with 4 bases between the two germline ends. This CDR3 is CASSYSTQPQHF. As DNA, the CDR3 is TGTGCCAGCAGTTACTCGACGCAGCCCCAGCATTTT.

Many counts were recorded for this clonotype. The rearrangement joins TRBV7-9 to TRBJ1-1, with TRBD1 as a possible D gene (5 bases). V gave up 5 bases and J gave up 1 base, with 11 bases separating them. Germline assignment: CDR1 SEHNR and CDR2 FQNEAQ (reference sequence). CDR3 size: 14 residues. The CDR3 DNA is TGTGCCAGCAGCCCGGGACCGGGGAACACTGAAGCTTTCTTT. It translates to CASSPGPGNTEAFF.

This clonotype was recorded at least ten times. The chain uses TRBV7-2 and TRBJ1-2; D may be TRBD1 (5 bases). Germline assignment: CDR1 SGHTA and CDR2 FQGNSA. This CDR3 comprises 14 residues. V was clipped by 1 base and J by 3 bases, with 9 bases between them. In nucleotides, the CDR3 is TGTGCCAGCAGCTTAGTCGGGGGAGACTATGGCTACACCTTC. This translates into CASSLVGGDYGYTF.

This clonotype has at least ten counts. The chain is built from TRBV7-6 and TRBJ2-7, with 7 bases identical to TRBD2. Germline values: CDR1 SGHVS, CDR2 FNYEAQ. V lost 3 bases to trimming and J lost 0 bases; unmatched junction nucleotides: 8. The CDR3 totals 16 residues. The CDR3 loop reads CASSFSTGGSSYEQYF. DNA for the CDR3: TGTGCCAGCAGCTTTAGTACCGGGGGGAGCTCCTACGAGCAGTACTTC. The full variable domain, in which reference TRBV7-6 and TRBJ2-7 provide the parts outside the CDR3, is GAGVSQSPRYKVTKRGQDVALRCDPISGHVSLYWYRQALGQGPEFLTYFNYEAQQDKSGLPNDRFSAERPEGSISTLTIQRTEQRDSAMYRCASSFSTGGSSYEQYFGPGTRLTVT.

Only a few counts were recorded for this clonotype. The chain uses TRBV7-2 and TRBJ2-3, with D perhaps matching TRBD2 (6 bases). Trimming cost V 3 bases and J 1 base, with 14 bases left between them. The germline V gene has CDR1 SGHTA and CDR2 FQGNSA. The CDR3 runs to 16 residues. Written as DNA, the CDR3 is TGTGCCAGCAGCTTGCCTCCGGGACTTCGCACAGATACGCAGTATTTT. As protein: CASSLPPGLRTDTQYF.

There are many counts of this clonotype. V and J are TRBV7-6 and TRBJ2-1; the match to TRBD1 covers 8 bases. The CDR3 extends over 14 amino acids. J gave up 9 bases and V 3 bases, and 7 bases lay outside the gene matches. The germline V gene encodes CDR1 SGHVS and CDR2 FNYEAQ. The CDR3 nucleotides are TGTGCCAGCAGCTTGAGCCAGGGGGCAAGTGAGCAGTTCTTC. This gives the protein CASSLSQGASEQFF.